One and the same sample provided the 21 T cell receptor beta chains below, sequenced in a study of blood T cells in healthy people across ages. PCR was performed a second time for roughly 7 to 12 cycles using a sample-barcoded 5' primer and a J-beta primer mix. TCRdb re-called the 5' RACE reads through MiXCR, storing one row per CDR3 protein. The repertoire has 1.4 million or so distinct CDR3 sequences, approximately 43% of them found once; the top ten carry around 4%. Sequencing used blood. The receptor set was obtained from a woman under 30 in good health.

The chain has TRBV7-3 and TRBJ2-1, with 7 positions matching TRBD2. Germline lookup yields CDR1 SGHTA and CDR2 FQGTGA. The trim removed 2 bases at V and 6 bases at J, leaving 7 bases unmatched. The CDR3 is made up of 15 amino acids. The CDR3 DNA sequence: TGTGCCAGCAGCTTATATCGGGGGAGGGTCAATGAGCAGTTCTTC. This gives the protein CASSLYRGRVNEQFF.

The table lists this clonotype with a count of one. The V and J genes are TRBV20-1 and TRBJ1-1; D unresolved. The germline V gene has CDR1 DFQATT and CDR2 SNEGSKA (reference sequence). This CDR3 comprises 11 residues. This CDR3 reads CRLERWTEAFF. The CDR3 DNA follows: TGCAGGCTCGAGAGGTGGACTGAAGCTTTCTTT.

This clonotype turned up a few times. This chain links TRBV29-1 with TRBJ2-1, with D possibly matching TRBD1 (7 bases). Trimming cost V 5 bases and J 8 bases, with 19 bases left between them. CDR3 size: 14 residues. Germline CDR1 reads SQVTM; CDR2 reads ANQGSEA. The CDR3 region is CSVNRGQCGDEQFF. The CDR3 region has the DNA TGCAGCGTTAACAGGGGTCAGTGCGGGGATGAGCAGTTCTTC.

V is TRBV20-1 and J is TRBJ2-7, with D hard to call. The CDR3 has 13 amino acids. Trimming took 5 bases from V and 3 from J, leaving 14 bases between them. From germline, CDR1 is DFQATT and CDR2 SNEGSKA (reference sequence). The CDR3 loop is CSASLHVHYEQYF. The CDR3 DNA follows: TGCAGTGCTTCGCTACATGTCCACTACGAGCAGTACTTC.

This clonotype was counted between two and nine times. The chain employs TRBV7-2 and TRBJ1-1; no definite D call. CDR1 is SGHTA and CDR2 is FQGNSA in the germline V gene. The CDR3 length is 16 residues. Trimming pared 3 bases from V and 5 bases from J, leaving 19 bases between. This CDR3 reads CASSFATHPVGTEAFF. As DNA, the CDR3 is TGTGCCAGCAGCTTTGCGACGCACCCCGTTGGGACTGAAGCTTTCTTT. The full variable domain, completed using reference TRBV7-2 and TRBJ1-1, is GAGVSQSPSNKVTEKGKDVELRCDPISGHTALYWYRQSLGQGLEFLIYFQGNSAPDKSGLPSDRFSAERTGGSVSTLTIQRTQQEDSAVYLCASSFATHPVGTEAFFGQGTRLTVV.

The CDR3 DNA reads TGTGCCCTCGGACAGCTAACCTACGAGCAGTACTTC. It specifies CALGQLTYEQYF. The chain is built from TRBV30 and TRBJ2-7; a weak D match, TRBD1 (6 bases). The CDR3 sequence is 12 residues long. The V gene lost 8 bases and the J gene lost 2 bases, with 13 bases spanning the gap. Germline loops: CDR1 GTSNPN, CDR2 SVGIG (reference sequence).

The chain recombines TRBV6-6 with TRBJ2-7; weak D call: TRBD2 (5 bases). Germline values: CDR1 MNHNY, CDR2 SVGAGI (reference sequence). CDR3 length: 14 residues. V lost 7 bases and J lost 2, with 15 bases in between. The CDR3 bases are TGTGCCAGCAATCAACTAGGGCCTCCCTACGAGCAGTACTTC. Its protein is CASNQLGPPYEQYF.

This clonotype was seen a handful of times. The chain has TRBV4-3 and TRBJ2-7, with 10 bases identical to TRBD1. The CDR3 has 16 residues. Trimming removed 3 bases from V and 7 bases from J; junction bases left unmatched: 12. CDR1 is LGHNA, CDR2 YSLEER, per germline. As DNA, the CDR3 is TGCGCCAGCAGCCATACCCCGGGACAGGGGTTGGGTGAGCAGTACTTC. Its translation: CASSHTPGQGLGEQYF.

Comment on this clonotype: The junction does not match germline at one end; this may be a read error. This sequence joins TRBV27 and TRBJ2-1, with no clear D. There are 15 residues in the CDR3. The germline V gene encodes CDR1 MNHEY and CDR2 SMNVEV (reference sequence). The chain's CDR3 is CASSVSPDKRGEQFF. Here the CDR3 DNA reads TGTGCCAGCAGTGTATCACCCGACAAAAGAGGTGAGCAGTTCTTC.

V gene TRBV7-2 combines with J gene TRBJ1-4, with D uncertain. V was cut by 1 base and J by 7 bases, with 19 bases left in between. CDR1 is SGHTA, CDR2 FQGNSA, per germline. This CDR3 is 17 amino acids long. Written as DNA, the CDR3 is TGTGCCAGCAGCTTAGTTACTTTGGGCGCCTGGCCTGAAAAACTGTTTTTT. Encoded protein: CASSLVTLGAWPEKLFF.

This clonotype was seen only a few times. The V and J genes are TRBV5-1 and TRBJ1-4; 8 nucleotides line up with TRBD1. Germline lookup yields CDR1 SGHRS and CDR2 YFSETQ. The junction had 7 bases not matched to a gene; V was cut back by 4 bases and J by 8 bases. The CDR3 loop spans 14 amino acids. As DNA, the CDR3 is TGCGCCAGCAGCGCCGGGACAGGCGGAGAAAAACTGTTTTTT. Translated, it gives CASSAGTGGEKLFF.

The chain recombines TRBV29-1 with TRBJ2-1; 15 bases are shared with TRBD2. CDR1 is SQVTM, CDR2 ANQGSEA, per germline. The junction had 11 bases not matched to a gene; V was cut back by 7 bases and J by 10 bases. This CDR3 is built from 15 residues. The CDR3 here is CSARTSGRDWHEQFF. The DNA for the CDR3 is TGCAGCGCCCGGACTAGCGGGAGGGATTGGCACGAGCAGTTCTTC.

This clonotype has a handful of counts. The V call is TRBV25-1, the J call TRBJ1-2, with D hard to call. V gave up 4 bases and J gave up 4 bases, with 7 bases separating them. Germline assignment: CDR1 MGHDK and CDR2 SYGVNS. The CDR3 runs to 12 residues. CDR3 residues: CASSVPSYGYTF. As DNA, the CDR3 is TGTGCCAGCAGTGTCCCGTCCTATGGCTACACCTTC.

This chain connects TRBV21-1 to TRBJ1-4; the table gives TRBD1 as D, unverified against the DNA. TRBV21-1 is a pseudogene. The CDR3 covers 21 residues. CDR3 coding DNA: TGTGCCAGCAGCAAATGGGGGCGGGCAGGGAAGGGATTTACAACTAATGAAAAACTGTTTTTT. Protein product: CASSKWGRAGKGFTTNEKLFF.

This chain joins TRBV20-1 and TRBJ1-5; weak D call: TRBD1 (5 bases). CDR3 length equals 12 residues. The germline V and J ends were trimmed by 5 bases and 9 bases, with 14 bases remaining between them. Germline V lookup: CDR1 DFQATT, CDR2 SNEGSKA (reference sequence). CDR3 in amino acids: CSAGQGLGPQHF. The CDR3 bases are TGCAGTGCTGGACAAGGGCTTGGGCCCCAGCATTTT.

This clonotype was detected only a few times. The V call is TRBV4-2, the J call TRBJ2-5; 10 nucleotides agree with TRBD2. The J call is uncertain, as TRBJ2-7 better fits the DNA end. CDR3 length: 15 residues. Germline values: CDR1 LGHNA, CDR2 YNFKEQ. CDR3 in DNA: TGTGCCAGCAGCCCTCTAGCGGGAGTCATCGACGAGCAGTACTTC. The encoded protein is CASSPLAGVIDEQYF.

A single count supports this clonotype. The V gene is TRBV14, the J gene TRBJ1-2; D unclear. There are 13 residues in the CDR3. Looked up from germline, CDR1 is SGHDN and CDR2 is FVKESK. Trimming removed 3 bases at V and 2 bases at J, with 7 bases between. The CDR3 protein is CASSHPYNYGYTF. As DNA, the CDR3 is TGTGCCAGCAGCCACCCTTACAACTATGGCTACACCTTC.

CDR3: CASSFRDQNYEQYF. The CDR3 bases are TGTGCCAGCAGCTTCCGGGACCAGAACTACGAGCAGTACTTC. The chain links TRBV11-2 to TRBJ2-7, with D perhaps TRBD1 or TRBD2 (5 bases each). This CDR3 has 14 amino acids. Germline V gives CDR1 SGHAT, CDR2 FQNNGV. Between the trimmed V and J ends, which lost 3 bases and 3 bases, there was a span of 12 bases.

On this clonotype: The junction departs from germline at one end; a sequencing error may be responsible. The CDR3 nucleotides are TGTACCAGCAGCTTAGGGCGGAACAATGAGCAGTTCTTC. Translated: CTSSLGRNNEQFF. The chain is built from TRBV7-9 and TRBJ2-1; D unclear. Germline V gives CDR1 SEHNR, CDR2 FQNEAQ (reference sequence). The CDR3 extends over 13 amino acids.

A few counts support this clonotype. This chain links TRBV20-1 with TRBJ2-1; TRBD2 agrees at 9 bases. Germline CDR1 DFQATT, CDR2 SNEGSKA (reference sequence). V shed 7 bases and J 0 bases; nucleotides not matched to a gene: 7. CDR3 length equals 15 residues. The CDR3 bases are TGCAGTGGATATAGCGGGAGTAGCTCCTACAATGAGCAGTTCTTC. Protein product: CSGYSGSSSYNEQFF.

This chain uses TRBV4-1 with TRBJ2-3, with 11 nucleotides matching TRBD2. The CDR3 length is 16 residues. The J segment lost 0 bases and the V segment lost 6 bases, leaving 5 bases of the junction unmatched. Germline lookup yields CDR1 MGHRA and CDR2 YSYEKL. The CDR3 protein is CASRSIAGGSTDTQYF. The DNA of the CDR3 is TGCGCCAGCAGGTCTATAGCGGGGGGGAGCACAGATACGCAGTATTTT.